This T cell receptor (beta chain) originates from a study of control samples from healthy donors and cancer patients. Clones were sequenced by immunoSEQ multiplex PCR, and TCRdb holds only the in-frame ones, with some missing. In the table there are over 90,000 clones, around 92% of which are singletons. There are 15 residues in the CDR3. V dropped 3 bases and J dropped 7; count of bases not matched to a gene: 8. Per germline, CDR1 SEHNR and CDR2 FQNEAQ (reference sequence). This TCR was recovered from a young woman in good health. The specimen sequenced was blood. The chain is built from TRBV7-9 and TRBJ1-1, with 10 positions matching TRBD1. In DNA form, the CDR3 reads TGTGCCAGCAGCTTCCGGGACAGGGGTTATGATGAAGCTTTCTTT. Translation gives CASSFRDRGYDEAFF.